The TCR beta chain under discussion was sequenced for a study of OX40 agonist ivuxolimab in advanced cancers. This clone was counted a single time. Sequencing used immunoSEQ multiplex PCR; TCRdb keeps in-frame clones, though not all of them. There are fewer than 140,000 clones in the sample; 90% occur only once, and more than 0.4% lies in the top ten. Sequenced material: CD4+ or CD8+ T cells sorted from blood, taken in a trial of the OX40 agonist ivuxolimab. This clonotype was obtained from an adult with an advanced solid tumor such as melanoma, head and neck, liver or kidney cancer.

The CDR3 bases are TGTGCCAGCAGCTTCACGAGCGGGGCTAACTATGGCTACACCTTC. Protein: CASSFTSGANYGYTF. This chain links TRBV7-2 with TRBJ1-2; unclear D gene. The CDR3 loop spans 15 amino acids. CDR1 SGHTA and CDR2 FQGNSA come from the germline V gene. The ends were cut back, 3 bases at V and 0 bases at J, with 11 bases in the middle.